In its sample, the clone carrying this TCR beta chain was seen once. The time point was: newly diagnosed GD, antithyroid drugs for less than 3 months. The TCR library used RNA extracted from PBMCs. Relying on iRepertoire HTBI primers and Arm-PCR of CDR3 regions, the team built TCR beta libraries. MiXCR was run by TCRdb on the multiplex PCR reads, yielding one entry per CDR3 protein. The sample shows 400,000 to 450,000 distinct CDR3 sequences, roughly 17% of them seen only once. This entry is derived from a study of regulatory T cells in long-lasting Graves disease. Germline V lookup: CDR1 MNHEY, CDR2 SVGEGT. This CDR3 region has 13 residues. Trimming pared 4 bases from V and 1 base from J, leaving 6 bases between. These data also formed part of another study, on T cells in Graves' hyperthyroidism and ophthalmopathy.

V usage is TRBV6-2 or TRBV6-3 and J usage is TRBJ2-3; D unclear. This specimen consisted of peripheral blood mononuclear cells (PBMCs), obtained at new diagnosis, from a patient treated with antithyroid drugs. The TCR sequence derives from a woman in her twenties or thirties with Graves disease. CDR3 nucleotide sequence: TGTGCCAGCAGTTCTAGGCGCACAGATACGCAGTATTTT. Translation: CASSSRRTDTQYF.